Listed here are 12 T cell receptor beta chains from one sample, sequenced in a study of cytomegalovirus exposure and HLA in healthy donors. 60 Vbeta and 13 Jbeta primers were used in PCR. Libraries were prepared by immunoSEQ multiplex PCR; TCRdb keeps only in-frame clonotypes and omits some of them. The table has roughly 110,000 clones, more than 60% seen once. The specimen sequenced was PBMCs. The origin of the receptors is a man between 60 and 75 years old in good health and CMV-seronegative.

V gene TRBV7-2 combines with J gene TRBJ1-2; 10 bases are shared with TRBD1. The V and J ends lost 7 bases and 4 bases, in that order; junction bases with no gene match: 15. CDR1 is SGHTA, CDR2 FQGNSA, per germline. There are 17 residues in the CDR3. The chain's CDR3 is CASNKRRGQGTSYGYTF. The CDR3, as DNA: TGTGCCAGCAACAAACGACGGGGACAGGGGACTTCCTATGGCTACACCTTC.

The chain recombines TRBV4-3 with TRBJ1-5; D remains unclear. The CDR3 consists of 13 residues. The V gene's germline CDR1 is LGHNA and CDR2 YSLEER. Trimming left V 0 bases short and J 9 bases short, with 9 bases between. In DNA, the CDR3 is TGCGCCAGCAGCCAAGACATCGCGGGGCCCCAGCATTTT. Residues: CASSQDIAGPQHF.

This chain connects TRBV4-1 to TRBJ1-3; no reliable D call. The CDR3 has 13 amino acids. Germline V CDR1 and CDR2: MGHRA, YSYEKL. Between the trimmed V and J ends, which lost 2 bases and 2 bases, there was a span of 4 bases. The CDR3: CASSQQAGNTIYF. The DNA for the CDR3 is TGCGCCAGCAGCCAACAGGCTGGAAACACCATATATTTT.

The gene calls are TRBV19 and TRBJ2-5, with D tentatively TRBD2 (6 bases). CDR1 is LNHDA, CDR2 SQIVND, per germline (reference sequence). This CDR3 contains 13 residues. Trimming shortened V by 6 bases and J by 1 base, and 9 bases separated the two germline ends. The CDR3 here is CASRLGGQETQYF. The DNA of the CDR3 is TGTGCCAGTAGGCTGGGGGGCCAAGAGACCCAGTACTTC.

The gene calls are TRBV7-9 and TRBJ1-1; 7 bases are a match to TRBD1. The CDR3 has 14 residues. J gave up 4 bases and V 3 bases, and 5 bases lay outside the gene matches. Germline lookup yields CDR1 SEHNR and CDR2 FQNEAQ (reference sequence). As DNA, the CDR3 is TGTGCCAGCAGCTTCGCAGGGGGTAGCACTGAAGCTTTCTTT. Residues: CASSFAGGSTEAFF.

The J gene is TRBJ1-6, the V gene TRBV7-2, with a weak D call TRBD1 (6 bases). The CDR3 spans 16 residues. Germline-derived CDR1 and CDR2 are SGHTA and FQGNSA. Trimming stripped 5 bases from V and 5 bases from J, with 16 bases between. The CDR3 DNA reads as TGTGCCAGCAGCGACACGCAGGGGACCAATAATTCACCCCTCCACTTT. The encoded protein is CASSDTQGTNNSPLHF.

The chain recombines TRBV18 with TRBJ1-4; D is possibly TRBD1 (5 bases). CDR1 is KGHSH and CDR2 is LQKENI in the germline V gene. The CDR3 has 16 amino acids. V was pared by 2 bases and J by 0 bases, with 10 bases between. As DNA, the CDR3 is TGTGCCAGCTCACCATTTCCCAGGGCAACTAATGAAAAACTGTTTTTT. It specifies CASSPFPRATNEKLFF.

This clone came up a few times. The chain couples TRBV6-5 to TRBJ2-7, with TRBD2 matching over 11 bases. The CDR3 runs to 16 residues. Unmatched junction bases numbered 10, after V lost 2 bases and J lost 7 bases. Germline CDR1 and CDR2: MNHEY and SVGAGI. CDR3 sequence: CASSYKTSGALWEQYV. The CDR3 DNA follows: TGTGCCAGCAGTTACAAGACTAGCGGGGCCCTCTGGGAGCAGTACGTC.

This clone was counted ten times or more. J is TRBJ1-6 and V is TRBV5-6; possible D gene TRBD1, 5 bases. Germline V CDR1 and CDR2: SGHDT, YYEEEE. The CDR3 is 14 residues long. With 4 bases removed from V and 6 bases from J, the gap between germline ends came to 11 bases. The CDR3 nucleotides read TGTGCCAGCAGCACGACAGATTTTAATTCACCCCTCCACTTT. It specifies CASSTTDFNSPLHF.

This rearrangement joins TRBV2 to TRBJ2-7, with 11 bases that match TRBD1. The CDR3 spans 14 residues. Trimming cost V 8 bases and J 5 bases; bases outside gene matches: 8. CDR1 is SNHLY, CDR2 FYNNEI, per germline. In DNA, the CDR3 is TGTGCCAGCGAAGGGACAGGGGGGCGTAACGAGCAGTACGTC. It is translated as CASEGTGGRNEQYV.

J is TRBJ1-2 and V is TRBV10-3; 11 bases match TRBD1. This CDR3 has 15 residues. V dropped 2 bases and J dropped 4; count of bases not matched to a gene: 3. CDR1 and CDR2 (germline): ENHRY, SYGVKD. The CDR3 reads CAISEGTGGLYGYTF. CDR3 nucleotide sequence: TGTGCCATCAGTGAGGGGACAGGGGGTCTCTATGGCTACACCTTC.

This clone was picked up a small number of times. V and J are TRBV6-6 and TRBJ2-7, with TRBD1 as a possible D gene (5 bases). Trimming removed 0 bases at V and 2 bases at J, with 14 bases between. The V gene's germline CDR1 is MNHNY and CDR2 SVGAGI (reference sequence). The CDR3 has 16 amino acids. The CDR3 is CASSYSLAGQTYEQYV. Here the CDR3 DNA reads TGTGCCAGCAGTTACTCTTTGGCAGGGCAAACCTACGAGCAGTACGTC.